Below are 7 T cell receptor beta chains sequenced from a single sample in a study of T cells in Graves' hyperthyroidism and ophthalmopathy. RNA transcripts yielded amplified TCR beta CDR3 regions. In the first-round RT-PCR of the TCR CDR3, the HTBI primer set was used. TCRdb called the multiplex PCR reads again in MiXCR, with one record for every CDR3 protein. The table has under 650,000 distinct CDR3 sequences, under 20% seen once. The sequenced material came from blood. These receptors originate from a woman between 25 and 40 years old with Graves' hyperthyroidism.

The chain links TRBV5-1 to TRBJ1-2; 7 nucleotides align to TRBD1. The CDR3 has 13 amino acids. The junction had 8 bases not matched to a gene; V was cut back by 5 bases and J by 7 bases. Germline V gene data show CDR1 as SGHRS and CDR2 as YFSETQ. CDR3 sequence reads: CASRVTGTVGYTF. The DNA of the CDR3 is TGCGCCAGCAGAGTAACCGGGACAGTTGGCTACACCTTC.

This clonotype was seen more than once but under ten times. The CDR3 bases are TGTGCCAGCACCCAGGCTGGAGCGGGATACAATGAGCAGTTCTTC. Protein product: CASTQAGAGYNEQFF. The chain has TRBV25-1 and TRBJ2-1, with TRBD2 matching 7 bases. Germline V gene data show CDR1 as MGHDK and CDR2 as SYGVNS. V trimming: 7 bases; J trimming: 4 bases; junction bases outside the gene matches: 10. This CDR3 is 15 amino acids long. Full variable domain (rest looked up from reference TRBV25-1 and TRBJ2-1): EADIYQTPRYLVIGTGKKITLECSQTMGHDKMYWYQQDPGMELHLIHYSYGVNSTEKGDLSSESTVSRIRTEHFPLTLESARPSHTSQYLCASTQAGAGYNEQFFGPGTRLTVL.

At least ten counts were recorded for this clonotype. This sequence joins TRBV5-1 and TRBJ2-5; 7 nucleotides align to TRBD1. The CDR3 loop spans 14 amino acids. With 4 bases clipped from V and 7 bases from J, the junction kept 10 bases outside the gene matches. Looked up from germline, CDR1 is SGHRS and CDR2 is YFSETQ. CDR3 sequence reads: CASSRGTADRTQYF. The CDR3 DNA is TGCGCCAGCAGCAGGGGGACAGCCGATCGGACCCAGTACTTC.

V is TRBV19 and J is TRBJ1-6; 7 bases agree with TRBD1. Germline-derived CDR1 and CDR2 are LNHDA and SQIVND (reference sequence). The trim removed 5 bases at V and 8 bases at J, leaving 12 bases unmatched. The CDR3 covers 16 residues. The CDR3 sequence is CASSLMLTGKDSPLHF. CDR3 coding DNA: TGTGCCAGTAGTCTGATGCTGACAGGGAAGGATTCACCCCTCCACTTT. The full variable domain, with the rest looked up from reference TRBV19 and TRBJ1-6, is DGGITQSPKYLFRKEGQNVTLSCEQNLNHDAMYWYRQDPGQGLRLIYYSQIVNDFQKGDIAEGYSVSREKKESFPLTVTSAQKNPTAFYLCASSLMLTGKDSPLHFGNGTRLTVT.

There are a few counts of this clonotype. The chain carries TRBV6-1 and TRBJ2-5, with TRBD1 identical over 8 bases. The ends lost 3 bases at V and 3 bases at J; junction bases unmatched: 3. Looked up from germline, CDR1 is MNHNS and CDR2 is SASEGT. The CDR3 spans 14 residues. The CDR3 coding sequence is TGTGCCAGCAGTGATCAACAGGGGGAAGAGACCCAGTACTTC. It is translated as CASSDQQGEETQYF.

This clonotype showed up many times. CDR3 sequence reads: CASSYADTGETQYF. The CDR3 nucleotides read TGTGCCAGCAGTTACGCGGATACGGGGGAGACCCAGTACTTC. V is TRBV6-5 and J is TRBJ2-5; a possible D gene is TRBD2 (5 bases). The CDR3 contains 14 residues. Germline V gene data show CDR1 as MNHEY and CDR2 as SVGAGI. V lost 2 bases and J 5 bases, leaving 12 bases between the germline ends.

This clonotype was seen many times. The chain joins TRBV7-9 to TRBJ2-1; TRBD2 aligns across 12 bases. CDR3 size: 20 residues. In germline, CDR1 is SEHNR, CDR2 FQNEAQ (reference sequence). V was pared by 3 bases and J by 6 bases, with 18 bases of the junction left unmatched. CDR3 in amino acids: CASSLEMLTSGRFPINEQFF. The CDR3 DNA sequence: TGTGCCAGCAGCTTGGAGATGTTGACTAGCGGGAGATTTCCCATCAATGAGCAGTTCTTC.